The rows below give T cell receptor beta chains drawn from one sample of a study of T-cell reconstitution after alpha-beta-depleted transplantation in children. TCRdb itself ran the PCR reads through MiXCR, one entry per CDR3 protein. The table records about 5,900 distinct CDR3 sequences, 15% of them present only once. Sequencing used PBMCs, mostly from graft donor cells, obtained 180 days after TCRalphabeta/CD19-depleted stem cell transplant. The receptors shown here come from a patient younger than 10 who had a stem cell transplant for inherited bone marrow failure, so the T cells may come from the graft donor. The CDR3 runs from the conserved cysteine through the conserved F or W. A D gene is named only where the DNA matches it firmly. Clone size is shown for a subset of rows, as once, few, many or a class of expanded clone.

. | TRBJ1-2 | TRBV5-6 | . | CASSPDTNYGYTF | TGTGCCAGCAGCCCGGACACCAACTATGGCTACACCTTC
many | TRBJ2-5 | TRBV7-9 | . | CASRRRKTQYF | TGTGCCAGCAGACGGAGAAAAACCCAGTACTTC
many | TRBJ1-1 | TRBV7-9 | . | CASSIGWGPNTEAFF | TGTGCCAGCAGCATCGGGTGGGGACCGAACACTGAAGCTTTCTTT
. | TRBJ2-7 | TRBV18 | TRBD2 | CASSTRGGSYEQYF | TGTGCCAGCTCCACCCGGGGGGGCTCCTACGAGCAGTACTTC
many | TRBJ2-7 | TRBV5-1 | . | CASSQPGVSEQYF | TGCGCCAGCAGCCAACCGGGCGTGAGCGAGCAGTACTTC
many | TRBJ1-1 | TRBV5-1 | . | CASSLDRGWTEAFF | TGCGCCAGCAGCTTGGATCGGGGATGGACTGAAGCTTTCTTT
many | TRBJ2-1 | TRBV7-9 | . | CASSPKTQFF | TGTGCCAGCAGCCCAAAAACCCAGTTCTTC
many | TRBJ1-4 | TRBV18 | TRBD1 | CASSPPVTGTNEKLFF | TGTGCCAGCTCACCCCCAGTGACAGGGACTAATGAAAAACTGTTTTTT
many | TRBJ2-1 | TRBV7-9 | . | CASRQILVRPNEQFF | TGTGCCAGCAGACAAATTCTCGTGAGACCCAATGAGCAGTTCTTC
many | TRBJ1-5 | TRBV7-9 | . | CASSFGTGNQPQHF | TGTGCCAGCAGCTTCGGGACGGGCAATCAGCCCCAGCATTTT
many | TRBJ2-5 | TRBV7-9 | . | CASSPGGAWETQYF | TGTGCCAGCAGCCCTGGGGGGGCCTGGGAGACCCAGTACTTC
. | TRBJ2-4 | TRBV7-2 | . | CASSLKSQLAKNIQYF | TGTGCCAGCAGCCTCAAATCACAGCTAGCCAAAAACATTCAGTACTTC
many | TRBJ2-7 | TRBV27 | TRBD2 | CASSPRPGLPSYEQYF | TGTGCCAGCAGTCCCCGCCCGGGACTACCCTCCTACGAGCAGTACTTC
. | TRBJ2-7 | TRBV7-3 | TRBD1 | CASSLIRDSSYEQYF | TGTGCCAGCAGCTTAATACGGGACAGCTCCTACGAGCAGTACTTC
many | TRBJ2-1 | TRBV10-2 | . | CASGFGGGIAVYNEQFF | TGCGCCAGCGGTTTTGGTGGGGGCATAGCGGTCTACAATGAGCAGTTCTTC
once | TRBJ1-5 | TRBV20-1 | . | CSARHGHQPQHF | TGCAGTGCTAGACACGGCCATCAGCCCCAGCATTTT
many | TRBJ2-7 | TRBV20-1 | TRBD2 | CSTVSGSVSYEQYF | TGCAGCACGGTCAGCGGGAGTGTCTCCTACGAGCAGTACTTC
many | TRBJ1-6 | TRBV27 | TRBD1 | CASSFRLFRDRRMRKSSPLHF | TGTGCCAGCAGTTTTCGGCTGTTCCGGGACAGGCGGATGAGGAAGAGTTCACCCCTCCACTTT
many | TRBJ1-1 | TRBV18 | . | CASSRALGRPFF | TGTGCCAGCTCACGGGCTCTCGGAAGGCCTTTCTTT
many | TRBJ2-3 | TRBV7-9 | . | CASSNRDGDTQYF | TGTGCCAGTTCAAATAGGGACGGAGATACGCAGTATTTT
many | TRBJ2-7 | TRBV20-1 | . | CSARDHLAYEQYF | TGCAGTGCTAGGGATCATCTCGCCTACGAGCAGTACTTC
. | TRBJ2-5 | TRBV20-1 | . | CCAAAGPGGETQYF | TGCTGCGCGGCCGCGGGTCCGGGCGGGGAGACCCAGTACTTC
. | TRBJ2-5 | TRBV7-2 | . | CASSLRTDGETQYF | TGTGCCAGCAGCTTAAGGACTGACGGGGAGACCCAGTACTTC
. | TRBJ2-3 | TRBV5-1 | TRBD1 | CASSLGQGADTQYF | TGCGCCAGCAGCTTGGGACAGGGGGCAGATACGCAGTATTTT
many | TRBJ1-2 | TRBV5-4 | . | CASSLGPGANYGYTF | TGTGCCAGCAGCTTGGGTCCAGGGGCTAACTATGGCTACACCTTC
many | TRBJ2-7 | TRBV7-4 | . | CASSLRVRGHEQYF | TGTGCCAGCAGCCTCAGGGTGCGGGGGCACGAGCAGTACTTC
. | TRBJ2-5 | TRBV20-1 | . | CSASLLGWVQYF | TGCAGTGCTAGTCTTCTGGGGTGGGTCCAGTACTTC
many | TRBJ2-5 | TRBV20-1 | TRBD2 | CSAIAGGPAGTQYF | TGCAGTGCCATAGCGGGAGGCCCCGCGGGGACCCAGTACTTC
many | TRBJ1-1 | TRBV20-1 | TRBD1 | CSARAWDSWTTEAFF | TGCAGTGCTAGAGCTTGGGACAGCTGGACCACTGAAGCTTTCTTT
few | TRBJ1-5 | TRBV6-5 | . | CASLPGGGVIGNQPQHF | TGTGCCAGCCTCCCCGGGGGGGGGGTGATCGGCAATCAGCCCCAGCATTTT
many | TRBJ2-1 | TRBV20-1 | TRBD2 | CSARDAGDGEQFF | TGCAGTGCTAGAGACGCGGGGGACGGTGAGCAGTTCTTC
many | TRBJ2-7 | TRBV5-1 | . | CASRDIAASLQYF | TGCGCCAGCAGGGACATCGCGGCGAGTTTGCAGTACTTC
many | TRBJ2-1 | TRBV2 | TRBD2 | CASILLILAGGETLNEQFF | TGTGCCAGCATCCTCCTCATATTAGCGGGAGGAGAGACATTGAATGAGCAGTTCTTC
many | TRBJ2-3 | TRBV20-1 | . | CSARGGHRTDTQYF | TGCAGTGCTAGGGGGGGACACCGCACAGATACGCAGTATTTT
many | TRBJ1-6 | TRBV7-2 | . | CASSSQPNSPLHF | TGTGCCAGCAGCTCTCAGCCCAATTCACCCCTCCACTTT
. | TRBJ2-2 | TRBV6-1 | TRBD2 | CASSSKLGLAGNTGELFF | TGTGCCAGCAGCTCCAAACTGGGACTAGCGGGAAACACCGGGGAGCTGTTTTTT
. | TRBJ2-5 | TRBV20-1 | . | CCAAAAPGGETQYF | TGCTGCGCGGCCGCGGCTCCGGGCGGGGAGACCCAGTACTTC
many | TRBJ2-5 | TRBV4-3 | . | CASSLSRAEETQYF | TGCGCCAGCAGCCTCTCAAGGGCGGAAGAGACCCAGTACTTC
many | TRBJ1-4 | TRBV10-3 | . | CAISELGLNEKLFF | TGTGCCATCAGTGAGCTAGGGCTTAATGAAAAACTGTTTTTT
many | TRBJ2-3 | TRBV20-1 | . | CSATLSRDRDTQYF | TGCAGTGCTACTTTGTCACGGGATAGGGATACGCAGTATTTT
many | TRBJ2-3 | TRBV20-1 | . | CSASRDTDTQYF | TGCAGTGCTAGCAGGGACACAGATACGCAGTATTTT
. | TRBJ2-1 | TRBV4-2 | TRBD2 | CASSQDGLGGGPYNEQFF | TGTGCCAGCAGCCAAGATGGGTTGGGCGGGGGACCCTACAATGAGCAGTTCTTC
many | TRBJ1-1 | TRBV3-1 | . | CASCQESTGWGDEAFF | TGTGCCTCCTGCCAAGAATCGACAGGTTGGGGCGATGAAGCTTTCTTT
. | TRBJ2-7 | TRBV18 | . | CASSPRTIPEQYF | TGTGCCAGCTCACCGCGGACTATCCCCGAGCAGTACTTC
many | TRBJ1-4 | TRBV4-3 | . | CASSQFSFNEKLFF | TGCGCCAGCAGCCAATTCAGCTTTAATGAAAAACTGTTTTTT
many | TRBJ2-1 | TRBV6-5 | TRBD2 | CASSYLGLAGVRDEQFF | TGTGCCAGCAGTTACCTTGGACTAGCGGGAGTCCGAGATGAGCAGTTCTTC
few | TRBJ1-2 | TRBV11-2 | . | CASSFGTNYGYTF | TGTGCCAGCAGCTTCGGGACAAACTATGGCTACACCTTC
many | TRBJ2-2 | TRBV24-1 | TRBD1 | CATSDSLGQGETGELFF | TGTGCCACCAGTGATTCCCTAGGACAGGGAGAGACCGGGGAGCTGTTTTTT
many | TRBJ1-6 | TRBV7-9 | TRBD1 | CASSLGTGKKLNSPLHF | TGTGCCAGCAGCTTAGGGACAGGAAAAAAACTTAATTCACCCCTCCACTTT
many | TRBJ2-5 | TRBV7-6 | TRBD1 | CASSLNMGQATVETQYF | TGTGCCAGCAGCTTAAATATGGGACAGGCTACAGTGGAGACCCAGTACTTC
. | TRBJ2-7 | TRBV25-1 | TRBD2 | CATSLAGGNEQYF | TGTGCCACCTCCCTAGCGGGAGGGAACGAGCAGTACTTC
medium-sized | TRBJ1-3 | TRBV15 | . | CATSRIGNTIYF | TGTGCCACCAGCAGAATCGGAAACACCATATATTTT
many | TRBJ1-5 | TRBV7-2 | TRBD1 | CASSLEPYRGGQPQHF | TGTGCCAGCAGCTTAGAGCCCTACAGGGGTGGGCAGCCCCAGCATTTT
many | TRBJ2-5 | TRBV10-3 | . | CAISESSDRSKKTQYF | TGTGCCATCAGTGAGTCCAGCGACCGCTCCAAGAAAACCCAGTACTTC
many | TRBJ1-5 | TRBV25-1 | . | CASSPTGVNQPQHF | TGTGCCAGCAGTCCCACGGGTGTTAATCAGCCCCAGCATTTT
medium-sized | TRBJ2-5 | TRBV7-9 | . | CASTFWGSETQYF | TGTGCCAGCACCTTTTGGGGGAGCGAGACCCAGTACTTC
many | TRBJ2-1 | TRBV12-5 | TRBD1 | CASGLATLTGSNEQFF | TGTGCTAGTGGTTTAGCGACCTTGACAGGGTCGAATGAGCAGTTCTTC